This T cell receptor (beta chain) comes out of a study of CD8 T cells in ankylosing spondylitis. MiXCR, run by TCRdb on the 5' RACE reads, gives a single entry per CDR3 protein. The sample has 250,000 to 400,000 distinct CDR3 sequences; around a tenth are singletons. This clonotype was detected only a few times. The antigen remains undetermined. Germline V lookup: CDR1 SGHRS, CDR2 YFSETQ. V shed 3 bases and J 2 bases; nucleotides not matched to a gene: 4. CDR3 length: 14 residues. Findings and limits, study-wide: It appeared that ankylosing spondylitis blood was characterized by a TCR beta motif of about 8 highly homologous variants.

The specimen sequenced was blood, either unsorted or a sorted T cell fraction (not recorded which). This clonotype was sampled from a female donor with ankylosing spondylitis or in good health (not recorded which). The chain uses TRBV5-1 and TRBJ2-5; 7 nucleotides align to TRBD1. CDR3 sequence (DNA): TGCGCCAGCAGCTCCTCGACAGGGCAAGAGACCCAGTACTTC. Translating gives CASSSSTGQETQYF.